These T cell receptor beta chains were read from a single sample in a study of molecular identifiers for immune sequencing clone quantification. MiXCR, run by TCRdb on the PCR reads, gives a single entry per CDR3 protein. The sample shows about 640,000 distinct CDR3 sequences, about 20% of them seen only once. Sequencing was done on a sample of naive CD8+ T cells from blood, with Jurkat cell RNA spiked in. All receptors derive from a human donor in good health. Some libraries in this study had Jurkat cell RNA spiked in. Each CDR3 is given with its conserved first and last residue. The D gene is left open where the match is weak. A row's size may be missing; if present it is once, few, many or a size class.

V	length	D	size	J	DNA	CDR3
TRBV6-5	13	.	many	TRBJ1-6	TGTGCCAGCAGTTACAGGGTTACTTCACCCCTCCACTTT	CASSYRVTSPLHF
TRBV7-9	12	.	.	TRBJ1-2	TGTGCCAGCGCCGGATGGGCTATGGGCTACACCTTC	CASAGWAMGYTF
TRBV6-5	13	.	few	TRBJ1-4	TGTGCCAGCGCATTAGAGGAGTGGGAAAAACTGTTTTTT	CASALEEWEKLFF
TRBV27	18	TRBD2	.	TRBJ2-3	TGTGCCAGCAGTTTAATTCCGGGACTAGCTTTTCGCACAGATACGCAGTATTTT	CASSLIPGLAFRTDTQYF
TRBV12-3/TRBV12-4	16	.	many	TRBJ2-2	TGTGCCAGCAGTCCGCAGGCACCCGGGGGCACCGGGGAGCTGTTTTTT	CASSPQAPGGTGELFF
TRBV28	17	.	many	TRBJ2-3	TGTGCCAGCAGTTTCTTGTTCTTAGGCATGGGCACAGATACGCAGTATTTT	CASSFLFLGMGTDTQYF
TRBV4-1	16	.	few	TRBJ1-3	TGCGCCAGCAGCCCTGGTCGGGCCGACTCTGGAAACACCATGTATTTT	CASSPGRADSGNTMYF
TRBV11-2	16	TRBD2	few	TRBJ2-3	TGTGCCAGCAGCTTAGGATCACTAGCGGGAGAGGACCTTCAGTATTTT	CASSLGSLAGEDLQYF
TRBV7-2	19	TRBD2	many	TRBJ2-7	TGTGCCAGCAGCTTAGGGGTACTAGCGGGAGGGTCCTCCCCTGATGAGCAGTACTTC	CASSLGVLAGGSSPDEQYF
TRBV27	14	.	few	TRBJ2-6	TGTGCCAGCAGTTTAATAGATGGGGCCAACGTCCTGACTTTC	CASSLIDGANVLTF